This TCR beta chain was sequenced in a study of blood T cell repertoires in COVID-19. The overall study: Samples of COVID-19 (acute and convalescent) were obtained from the United States, Italy and Spain. From T cells, B-cell-depleted T cells, or PBMCs came the material, which was cDNA or gDNA.

In the study's own analysis: Estimation of nucleated cell counts was performed using reference gene primer amplification. Generated by immunoSEQ multiplex PCR, the TCRdb table keeps only in-frame clones and is missing some. The V and J calls and clone size are taken from that table; D and trimming were inferred from the DNA. The table shows 95,000 to 150,000 clones, with around four fifths occurring only once. The CDR3 runs to 16 residues. CDR1 SGHTA and CDR2 FQGNSA come from the germline V gene. V lost 5 bases and J 0 bases, leaving 14 bases between the germline ends. This chain connects TRBV7-2 to TRBJ2-1, with D perhaps TRBD1 (5 bases). This receptor was taken from a human donor in a cohort sampled during active COVID-19. The specimen was peripheral blood. The CDR3 bases are TGTGCCAGCAGCAAAACAGGCGTTCGCTCCTACAATGAGCAGTTCTTC. Its translation is CASSKTGVRSYNEQFF.